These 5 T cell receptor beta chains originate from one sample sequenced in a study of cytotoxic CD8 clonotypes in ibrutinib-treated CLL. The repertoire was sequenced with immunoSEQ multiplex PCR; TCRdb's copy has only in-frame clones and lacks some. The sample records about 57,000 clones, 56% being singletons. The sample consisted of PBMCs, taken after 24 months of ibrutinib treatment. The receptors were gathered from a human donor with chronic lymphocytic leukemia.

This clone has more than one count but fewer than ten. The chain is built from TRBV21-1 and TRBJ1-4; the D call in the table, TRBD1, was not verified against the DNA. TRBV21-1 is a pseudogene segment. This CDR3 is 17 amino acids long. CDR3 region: CASSKDFPGQESPRTFF. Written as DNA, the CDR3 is TGTGCCAGCAGCAAAGATTTCCCGGGACAGGAAAGCCCTCGGACGTTTTTT.

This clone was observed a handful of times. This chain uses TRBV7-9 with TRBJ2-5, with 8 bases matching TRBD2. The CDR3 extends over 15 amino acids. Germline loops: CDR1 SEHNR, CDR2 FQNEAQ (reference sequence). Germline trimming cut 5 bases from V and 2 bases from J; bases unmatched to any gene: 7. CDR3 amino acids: CASSGWASGQETQYF. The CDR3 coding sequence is TGTGCCAGCAGCGGATGGGCTAGCGGGCAAGAGACCCAGTACTTC. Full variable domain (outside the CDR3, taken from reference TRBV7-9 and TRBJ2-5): DTGVSQNPRHKITKRGQNVTFRCDPISEHNRLYWYRQTLGQGPEFLTYFQNEAQLEKSRLLSDRFSAERPKGSFSTLEIQRTEQGDSAMYLCASSGWASGQETQYFGPGTRLLVL.

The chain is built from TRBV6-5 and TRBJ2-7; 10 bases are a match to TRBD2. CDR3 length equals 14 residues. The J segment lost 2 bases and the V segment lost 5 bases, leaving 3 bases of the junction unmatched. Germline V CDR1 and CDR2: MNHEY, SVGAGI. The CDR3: CASSHLAGAYEQYF. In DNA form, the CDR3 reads TGTGCCAGCAGTCACCTAGCGGGGGCCTACGAGCAGTACTTC.

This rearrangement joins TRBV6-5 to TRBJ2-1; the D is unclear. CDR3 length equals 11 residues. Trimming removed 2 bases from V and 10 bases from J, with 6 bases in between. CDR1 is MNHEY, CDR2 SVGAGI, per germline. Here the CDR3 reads CASSYAGEQFF. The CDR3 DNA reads TGTGCCAGCAGTTACGCCGGAGAGCAGTTCTTC.

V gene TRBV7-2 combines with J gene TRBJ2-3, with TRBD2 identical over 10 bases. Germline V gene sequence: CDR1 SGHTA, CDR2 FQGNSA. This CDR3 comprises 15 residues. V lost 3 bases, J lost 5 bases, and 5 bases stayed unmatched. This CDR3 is CASSLLAGAKDTQYF. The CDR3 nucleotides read TGTGCCAGCAGCTTGCTAGCGGGGGCCAAAGATACGCAGTATTTT.